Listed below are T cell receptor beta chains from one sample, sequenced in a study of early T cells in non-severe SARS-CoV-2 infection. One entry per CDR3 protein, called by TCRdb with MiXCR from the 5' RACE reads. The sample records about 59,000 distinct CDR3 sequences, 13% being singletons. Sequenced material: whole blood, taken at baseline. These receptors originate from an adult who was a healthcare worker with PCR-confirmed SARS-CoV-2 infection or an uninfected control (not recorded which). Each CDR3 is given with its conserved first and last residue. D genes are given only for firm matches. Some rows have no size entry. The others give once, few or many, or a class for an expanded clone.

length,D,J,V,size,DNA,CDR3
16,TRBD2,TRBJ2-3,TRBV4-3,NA,TGCGCCAGCAGCCAAGTCGCTAGCGGGTTCGGAGATACGCAGTATTTT,CASSQVASGFGDTQYF
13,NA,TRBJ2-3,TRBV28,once,TGTGCCAGCAGTTTATCGGGCAAGGATACGCAGTATTTT,CASSLSGKDTQYF
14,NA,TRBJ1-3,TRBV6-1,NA,TGTGCCAGCAGTCCTTCTACCTCTGGAAACACCATATATTTT,CASSPSTSGNTIYF
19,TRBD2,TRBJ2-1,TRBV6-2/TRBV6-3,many,TGTGCCAGCAGTAAGGTCCCGGGACTAGAGGGGACGGGGTACAATGAGCAGTTCTTC,CASSKVPGLEGTGYNEQFF
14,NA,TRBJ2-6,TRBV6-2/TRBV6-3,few,TGTGCCAGCAGTGCTGACTCTGGGGCCAACGTCCTGACTTTC,CASSADSGANVLTF
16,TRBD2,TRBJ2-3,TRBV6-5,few,TGTGCCAGCAGTACACTAGCGGGAGGGGGGACAGATACGCAGTATTTT,CASSTLAGGGTDTQYF
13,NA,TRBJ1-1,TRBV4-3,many,TGCGCCAGCAGCCAAGCCAGGAACACTGAAGCTTTCTTT,CASSQARNTEAFF
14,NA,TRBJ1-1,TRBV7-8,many,TGTGCCAGCAGCGACACAGGGAGGGGAAGAGAAGCTTTCTTT,CASSDTGRGREAFF
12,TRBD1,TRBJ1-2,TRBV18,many,TGTGCCAGCTCAACAGGGGGAGAGGTCTACACCTTC,CASSTGGEVYTF
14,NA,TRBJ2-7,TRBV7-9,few,TGTGCCAGCAGCTTGGGAGCTTCCCACGTCGAGCAGTACTTC,CASSLGASHVEQYF
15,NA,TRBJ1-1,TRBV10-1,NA,TGCGCCAGCAGTGGAGATGGGGGCTTAGGAACTGAAGCTTTCTTT,CASSGDGGLGTEAFF
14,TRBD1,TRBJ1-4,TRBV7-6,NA,TGTGCCAGCAGCTTATTGGACAGGGATGAAAAACTGTTTTTT,CASSLLDRDEKLFF
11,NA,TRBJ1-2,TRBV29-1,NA,TGCAGCGTTGACGATCTCTATGGCTACACCTTC,CSVDDLYGYTF
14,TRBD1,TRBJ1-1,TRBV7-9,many,TGTGCCAGCAGCCAGACAGGGTTTGGCACTGAAGCTTTCTTT,CASSQTGFGTEAFF
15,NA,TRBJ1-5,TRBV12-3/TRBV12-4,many,TGTGCCAGCAGTTTAGGAGGGATCAGCAATCAGCCCCAGCATTTT,CASSLGGISNQPQHF
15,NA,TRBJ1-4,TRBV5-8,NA,TGTGCCAGCAGCTTACAGGGCTCAACTAATGAAAAACTGTTTTTT,CASSLQGSTNEKLFF
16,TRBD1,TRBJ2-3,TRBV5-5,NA,TGTGCCAGCAGCTTTGGCGGGACAGGGGTAACAGATACGCAGTATTTT,CASSFGGTGVTDTQYF